These 2 T cell receptor beta chains share one sample of origin, sequenced in a study of shared clonotypes between healthy human individuals. Repertoires were generated with immunoSEQ multiplex PCR, while TCRdb's copy carries only in-frame clones and drops some. The sample has roughly 570,000 clones; 95% to 98% are singletons. Naive CD8 cells were CD45RO-negative, positively selected for CCR7, excluding terminally differentiated effector memory CD45RA+ cells. Input material: naive CD8+ T cells sorted from blood. These receptor sequences come from a man aged 25 to 40 in good health.

This chain connects TRBV28 to TRBJ2-1, with 9 bases that match TRBD2. Trimming at V came to 2 bases and at J to 3 bases, leaving 2 bases not matched to a gene. CDR1 MDHEN and CDR2 SYDVKM come from the germline V gene. CDR3 size: 15 residues. The CDR3 coding sequence is TGTGCCAGCAGTTTAGGACTAGCGCGCTACAATGAGCAGTTCTTC. Amino acids: CASSLGLARYNEQFF.

The chain has TRBV4-3 and TRBJ2-7, with 10 bases that match TRBD1. V lost 4 bases to trimming and J lost 3 bases; unmatched junction nucleotides: 3. In germline, CDR1 is LGHNA, CDR2 YSLEER. CDR3 length: 14 residues. CDR3 region: CASSPDRGNYEQYF. The CDR3, as DNA: TGCGCCAGCAGCCCGGACAGGGGGAACTACGAGCAGTACTTC.